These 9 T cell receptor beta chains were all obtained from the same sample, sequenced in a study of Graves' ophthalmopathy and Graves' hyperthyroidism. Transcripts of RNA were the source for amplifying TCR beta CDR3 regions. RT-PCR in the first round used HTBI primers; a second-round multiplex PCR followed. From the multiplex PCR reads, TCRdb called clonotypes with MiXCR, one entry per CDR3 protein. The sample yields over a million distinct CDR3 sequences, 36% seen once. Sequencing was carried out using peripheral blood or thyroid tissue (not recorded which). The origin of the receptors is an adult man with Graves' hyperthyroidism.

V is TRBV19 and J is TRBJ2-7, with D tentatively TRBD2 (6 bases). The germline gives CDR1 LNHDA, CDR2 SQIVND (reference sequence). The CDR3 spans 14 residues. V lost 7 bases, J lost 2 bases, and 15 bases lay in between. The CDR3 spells CASTVSGRPYEQYF. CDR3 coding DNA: TGTGCCAGTACGGTTAGCGGACGCCCCTACGAGCAGTACTTC.

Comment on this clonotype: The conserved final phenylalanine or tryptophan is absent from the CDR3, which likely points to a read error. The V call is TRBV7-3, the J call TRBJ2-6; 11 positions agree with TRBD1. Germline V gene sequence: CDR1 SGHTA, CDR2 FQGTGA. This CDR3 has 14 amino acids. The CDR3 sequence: CASSFGTGGNVLTG. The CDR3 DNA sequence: TGTGCCAGCAGTTTTGGGACAGGGGGCAACGTCCTGACTGGA.

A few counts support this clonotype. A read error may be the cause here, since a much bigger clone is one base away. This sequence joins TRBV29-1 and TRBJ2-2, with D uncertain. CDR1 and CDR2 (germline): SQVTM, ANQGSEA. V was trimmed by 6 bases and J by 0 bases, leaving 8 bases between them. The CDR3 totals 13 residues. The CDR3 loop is CSVRSPNTGELFF. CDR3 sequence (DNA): TGCAGCGTCAGATCTCCGAACACCGGGGAGCTGTTTTTT.

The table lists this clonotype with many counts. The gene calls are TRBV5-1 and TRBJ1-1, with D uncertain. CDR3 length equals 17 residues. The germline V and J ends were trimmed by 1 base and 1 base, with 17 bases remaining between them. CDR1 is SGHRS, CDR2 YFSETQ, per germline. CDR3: CASSLFLGNYGNTEAFF. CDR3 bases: TGCGCCAGCAGCTTGTTTTTGGGGAACTATGGGAACACTGAAGCTTTCTTT.

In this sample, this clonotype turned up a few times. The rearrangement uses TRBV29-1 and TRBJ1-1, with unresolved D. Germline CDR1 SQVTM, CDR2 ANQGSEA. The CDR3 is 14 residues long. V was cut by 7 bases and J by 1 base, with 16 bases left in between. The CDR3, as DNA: TGCAGCGGGGAGATGAGGGTTCCGAACACTGAAGCTTTCTTT. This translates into CSGEMRVPNTEAFF.

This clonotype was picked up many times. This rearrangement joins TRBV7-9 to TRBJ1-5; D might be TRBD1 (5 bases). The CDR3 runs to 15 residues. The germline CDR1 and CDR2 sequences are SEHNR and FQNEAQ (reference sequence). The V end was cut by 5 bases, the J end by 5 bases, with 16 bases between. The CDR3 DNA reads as TGTGCCAGCAGCCCGACGGGGACGCTCCATCAGCCCCAGCATTTT. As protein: CASSPTGTLHQPQHF.

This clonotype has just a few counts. Here the CDR3 DNA reads TGTGCCAGCAGCCAAGTCCCCCATCAGCCCCAGCATTTT. This sequence encodes CASSQVPHQPQHF. The V call is TRBV4-2, the J call TRBJ1-5; D not certain. The CDR3 is 13 amino acids. V lost 1 base to trimming and J lost 5 bases, with 6 bases between them. Germline CDR1 is LGHNA and CDR2 is YNFKEQ.

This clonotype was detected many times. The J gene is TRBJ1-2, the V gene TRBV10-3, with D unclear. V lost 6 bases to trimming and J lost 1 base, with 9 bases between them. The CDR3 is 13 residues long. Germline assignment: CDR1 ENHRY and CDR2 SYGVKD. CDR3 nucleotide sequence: TGTGCCATCAGGGACCACTTTAACTATGGCTACACCTTC. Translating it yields CAIRDHFNYGYTF.

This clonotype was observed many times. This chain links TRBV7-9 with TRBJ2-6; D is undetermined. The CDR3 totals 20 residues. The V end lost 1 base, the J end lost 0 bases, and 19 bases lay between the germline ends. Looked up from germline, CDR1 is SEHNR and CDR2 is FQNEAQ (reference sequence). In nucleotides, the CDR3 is TGTGCCAGCAGCTTAGGCTCGTCCGGCACTTTAAGCTCTGGGGCCAACGTCCTGACTTTC. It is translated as CASSLGSSGTLSSGANVLTF.